This TCR beta chain was found in a study of control samples from healthy donors and cancer patients (TCRdb year 2020). In the case of this clone: What this receptor recognizes is not known. No base qualities exist here, and no much larger clone lies one base off it.

Measured from the cysteine to the phenylalanine, the CDR3 is 16 residues long. Only the CDR3 part of the read is kept: 48 bases, read in frame from the first base. Sequences SGHDN (CDR1) and FVKESK (CDR2) are obtained from the germline V gene. Germline trimming amounts to 0 bases on V and 3 bases on J, with 6 as the count of junction bases outside the gene matches. The library was generated by the immunoSEQ multiplex PCR assay. Entries here come from immuneACCESS through TCRdb and include only in-frame sequences with V and J called. Some clones fail to appear in such tables; in the studies checked, an unresolved V gene covers under half of the shortfall, and the cause of the remainder is unknown. This sample lists 100,000 to 150,000 clones; approximately 88% were detected once. Of the sample, roughly 40% falls within the top ten clones.

Material: blood. The chain was built from TRBV14 and TRBJ2-7; TRBD1 fits 9 bases in the junction. The TCR comes from a man in his fifties in good health. At the DNA level, the sequence is TGTGCCAGCAGCCAAGATACTGGACAGGGGATCTACGAGCAGTACTTC. Translated, this is CASSQDTGQGIYEQYF.